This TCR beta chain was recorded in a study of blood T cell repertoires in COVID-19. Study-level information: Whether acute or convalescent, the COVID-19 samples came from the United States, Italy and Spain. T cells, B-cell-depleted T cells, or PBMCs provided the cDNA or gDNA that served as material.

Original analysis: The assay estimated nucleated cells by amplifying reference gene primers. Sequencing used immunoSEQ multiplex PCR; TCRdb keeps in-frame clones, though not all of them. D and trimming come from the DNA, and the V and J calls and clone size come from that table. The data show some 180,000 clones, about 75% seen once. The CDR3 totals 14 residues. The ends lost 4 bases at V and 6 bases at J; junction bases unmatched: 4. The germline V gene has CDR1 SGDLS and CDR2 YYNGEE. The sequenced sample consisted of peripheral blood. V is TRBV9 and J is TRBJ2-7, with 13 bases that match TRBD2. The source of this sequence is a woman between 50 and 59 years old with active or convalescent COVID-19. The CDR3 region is CASSPRTSGGEQYF. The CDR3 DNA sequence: TGTGCCAGCAGCCCACGGACTAGCGGGGGCGAGCAGTACTTC.